Sequencing of this TCR beta chain was carried out in a study of blood T cell repertoires in COVID-19. Study details: Material from acute and convalescent COVID-19 was sourced from the United States, Italy and Spain. From T cells, B-cell-depleted T cells, or PBMCs came the material, which was cDNA or gDNA.

This CDR3 is 17 amino acids long. V was clipped by 5 bases and J by 1 base, with 17 bases between them. CDR1 is MNHEY, CDR2 SMNVEV, per germline (reference sequence). The repertoire was sequenced with immunoSEQ multiplex PCR; TCRdb's copy has only in-frame clones and lacks some. Of some 100,000 clones in the sample, 91% were seen once. The chain has TRBV27 and TRBJ2-2, with a weak D call TRBD2 (6 bases). The receptor's source is a man aged 45 to 65 with acute or convalescent COVID-19. Sequenced input: peripheral blood. As DNA, the CDR3 is TGTGCCAGCAGTCCAATCAAAGGCGGGGTGAACACCGGGGAGCTGTTTTTT. It codes for CASSPIKGGVNTGELFF.